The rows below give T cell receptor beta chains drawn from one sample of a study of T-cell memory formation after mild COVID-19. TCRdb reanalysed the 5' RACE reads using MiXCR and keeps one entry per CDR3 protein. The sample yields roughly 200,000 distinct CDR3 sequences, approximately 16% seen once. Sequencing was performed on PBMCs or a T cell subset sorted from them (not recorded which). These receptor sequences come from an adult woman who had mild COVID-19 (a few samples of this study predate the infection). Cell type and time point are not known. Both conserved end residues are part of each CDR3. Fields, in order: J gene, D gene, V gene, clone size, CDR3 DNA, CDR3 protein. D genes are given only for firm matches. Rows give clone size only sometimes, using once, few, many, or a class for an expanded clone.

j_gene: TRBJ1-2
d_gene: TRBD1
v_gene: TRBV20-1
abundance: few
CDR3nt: TGCAGTGCTAGAGATAGGGGGCGGTCGCTTGGCTACACCTTC
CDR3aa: CSARDRGRSLGYTF

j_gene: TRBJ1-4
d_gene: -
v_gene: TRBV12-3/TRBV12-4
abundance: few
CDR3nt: TGTGCCAGCAGTTTGTCGACTGATGAAAAACTGTTTTTT
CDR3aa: CASSLSTDEKLFF

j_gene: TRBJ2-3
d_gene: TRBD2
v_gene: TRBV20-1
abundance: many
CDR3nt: TGCAGTGCTAGACTCTCTTACCAACCGGGAGGGAAAACAGATACGCAGTATTTT
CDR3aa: CSARLSYQPGGKTDTQYF

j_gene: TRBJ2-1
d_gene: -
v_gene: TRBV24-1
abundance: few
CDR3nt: TGTGCCACCAGTGATTCCCGGTTCAGCGGCCACTACAATGAGCAGTTCTTC
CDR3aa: CATSDSRFSGHYNEQFF

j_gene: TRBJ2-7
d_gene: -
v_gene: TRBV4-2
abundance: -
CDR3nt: TGTGCCAGCAGCCAAGGCATGAACAGCAAAATTTACGAGCAGTACTTC
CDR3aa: CASSQGMNSKIYEQYF

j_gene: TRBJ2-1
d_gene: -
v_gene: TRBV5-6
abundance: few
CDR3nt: TGTGCCAGCAGCTTGGTAGTAAACTACAATGAGCAGTTCTTC
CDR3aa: CASSLVVNYNEQFF

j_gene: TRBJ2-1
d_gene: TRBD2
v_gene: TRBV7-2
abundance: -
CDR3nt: TGTGCCAGCAGCTCCACCCCCGGGACTAGCAGGTACAATGAGCAGTTCTTC
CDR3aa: CASSSTPGTSRYNEQFF

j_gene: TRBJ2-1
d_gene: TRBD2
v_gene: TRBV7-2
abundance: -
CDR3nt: TGTGCCAGCAGATCCGGGGGGAAGAGGAATGAGCAGTTCTTC
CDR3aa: CASRSGGKRNEQFF

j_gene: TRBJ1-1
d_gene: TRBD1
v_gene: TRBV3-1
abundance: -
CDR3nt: TGTGCCAGCAGCCAAGGAGGGACAGGGAACACTGAAGCTTTCTTT
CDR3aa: CASSQGGTGNTEAFF

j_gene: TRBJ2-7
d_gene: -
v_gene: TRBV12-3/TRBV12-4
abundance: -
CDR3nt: TGTGCCAGCAGTTTTACGGGGACCTCCTACGAGCAGTACTTC
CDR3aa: CASSFTGTSYEQYF

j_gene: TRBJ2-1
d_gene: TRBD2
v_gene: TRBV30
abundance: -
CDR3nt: TGTGCCTGGAGTAGCGGGGTCGTCGATGAGCAGTTCTTC
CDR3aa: CAWSSGVVDEQFF

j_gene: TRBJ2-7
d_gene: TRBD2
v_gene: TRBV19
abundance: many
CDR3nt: TGTGCCAGTAGTATCACCTTAAGCGGGAGGAGCTCCTACGAGCAGTACTTC
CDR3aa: CASSITLSGRSSYEQYF

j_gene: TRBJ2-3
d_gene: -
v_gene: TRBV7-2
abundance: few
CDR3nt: TGTGCCAGCAGCCCGAGCCAGGATACGCAGTATTTT
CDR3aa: CASSPSQDTQYF

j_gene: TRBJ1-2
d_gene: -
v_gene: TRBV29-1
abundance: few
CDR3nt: TGCAGCGTTGCCCGGGATCGCTATGGCTACACCTTC
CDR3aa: CSVARDRYGYTF

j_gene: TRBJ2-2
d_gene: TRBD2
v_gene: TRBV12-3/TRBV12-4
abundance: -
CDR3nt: TGTGCCAGCACCCTGACTAGCGGGATGGTCGGGGAGCTGTTTTTT
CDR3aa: CASTLTSGMVGELFF

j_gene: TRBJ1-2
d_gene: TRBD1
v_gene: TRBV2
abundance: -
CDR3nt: TGTGCCAGCAGTGGAGACAGGGGGCTTGATGGCTACACCTTC
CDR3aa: CASSGDRGLDGYTF